Listed here is a single T cell receptor beta chain. This sample stems from a study of regulatory dendritic cells for organ transplantation. Produced via immunoSEQ multiplex PCR; TCRdb's table is partial and in-frame only. Seen here are about 29,000 clones, approximately 78% observed once, and the top ten hold less than 0.11%. This TCR was sampled from a human donor in good health. Input material: naive CD4+ T cells from blood. Subset indicated: CD45RA+ naive T cells.

The CDR3 sequence: CASSAGTGGFGNEQFF. DNA of the CDR3: TGTGCCAGCAGCGCCGGGACAGGGGGCTTTGGCAATGAGCAGTTCTTC. The rearrangement uses TRBV5-4 and TRBJ2-1; 12 nucleotides match TRBD1. V dropped 4 bases and J dropped 6; count of bases not matched to a gene: 8. CDR1 is SGHNT and CDR2 is YYREEE in the germline V gene (reference sequence). The CDR3 is made up of 16 amino acids.